The 19 T cell receptor beta chains in this list originate from one sample, sequenced in a study of shared clonotypes between healthy human individuals. Sequenced by immunoSEQ multiplex PCR; TCRdb stores in-frame clones only, minus some. The sample holds over 400,000 clones, about 72% seen once. Sequenced sample: PBMCs. The source is a woman between 40 and 50 years old in good health. Some clones in this sample may be carry-over from other donors' samples.

This clone showed up just a few times. The J gene is TRBJ1-1, the V gene TRBV29-1; D perhaps matches TRBD1 (5 bases). Germline lookup yields CDR1 SQVTM and CDR2 ANQGSEA. V was trimmed by 6 bases and J by 1 base, leaving 12 bases between them. The CDR3 is made up of 13 amino acids. The CDR3 DNA follows: TGCAGCGTCGGCCGGGGCGCGAACACTGAAGCTTTCTTT. It yields the protein CSVGRGANTEAFF.

The chain links TRBV5-6 to TRBJ2-7; D gene ambiguous. The CDR3 length is 12 residues. The germline V and J ends were trimmed by 4 bases and 4 bases, with 9 bases remaining between them. Germline CDR1 is SGHDT and CDR2 is YYEEEE. As DNA, the CDR3 is TGTGCCAGCAGCCTAACATCGTACGAGCAGTACTTC. Amino acids: CASSLTSYEQYF.

This clone was seen at least ten times. This sequence joins TRBV5-6 and TRBJ2-1; D unclear. The CDR3 is 14 residues long. With 1 base removed from V and 4 bases from J, the gap between germline ends came to 9 bases. In germline, CDR1 is SGHDT, CDR2 YYEEEE. CDR3 protein: CASSLRATYNEQFF. The CDR3 bases are TGTGCCAGCAGCTTGCGAGCGACATACAATGAGCAGTTCTTC. Full variable domain (outside the CDR3, taken from reference TRBV5-6 and TRBJ2-1): DAGVTQSPTHLIKTRGQQVTLRCSPKSGHDTVSWYQQALGQGPQFIFQYYEEEERQRGNFPDRFSGHQFPNYSSELNVNALLLGDSALYLCASSLRATYNEQFFGPGTRLTVL.

A word on this clone: A read error may be the cause here, since a much bigger clone is one base away. The chain uses TRBV7-3 and TRBJ2-7; 14 bases agree with TRBD2. Germline assignment: CDR1 SGHTA and CDR2 FQGTGA. J gave up 4 bases and V 5 bases, and 4 bases lay outside the gene matches. The CDR3 consists of 15 residues. CDR3 in amino acids: CASSTGLAGEYEQYF. CDR3 DNA: TGTGCCAGCAGCACGGGACTAGCGGGAGAGTACGAGCAGTACTTC.

The chain couples TRBV6-1 to TRBJ1-4; no reliable D call. Between the trimmed V and J ends, which lost 8 bases and 2 bases, there was a span of 12 bases. Germline V gives CDR1 MNHNS, CDR2 SASEGT. The CDR3 has 14 residues. The CDR3 region has the DNA TGTGCCAGCCGCGGGAGGGTGACTAATGAAAAACTGTTTTTT. This codes for CASRGRVTNEKLFF.

The chain joins TRBV11-3 to TRBJ2-6; TRBD1 matches at 10 bases. The ends lost 5 bases at V and 0 bases at J; junction bases unmatched: 4. Germline V gene sequence: CDR1 SGHNT, CDR2 YENEEA. The CDR3 is 17 residues long. CDR3 region: CASSLGQGRSGANVLTF. DNA for the CDR3: TGTGCCAGCAGCCTGGGACAGGGGCGCTCTGGGGCCAACGTCCTGACTTTC.

This clone has a handful of counts. This sequence joins TRBV5-1 and TRBJ1-5; D possibly corresponds to TRBD1 (5 bases). Germline lookup yields CDR1 SGHRS and CDR2 YFSETQ. The CDR3 extends over 16 amino acids. V lost 0 bases and J lost 7, with 17 bases in between. CDR3 bases: TGCGCCAGCAGCTTGGGACCTCAGGGAAACGGGCAGCCCCAGCATTTT. It codes for CASSLGPQGNGQPQHF.

This chain connects TRBV7-6 to TRBJ2-7; 7 bases agree with TRBD2. Germline CDR1 reads SGHVS; CDR2 reads FNYEAQ. Unmatched junction bases numbered 19, after V lost 3 bases and J lost 2 bases. The CDR3 contains 19 residues. The CDR3 protein is CASSFGLGGRDQRPYEQYF. CDR3 DNA sequence: TGTGCCAGCAGCTTCGGTTTGGGAGGGCGGGACCAGCGGCCCTACGAGCAGTACTTC.

In this sample, this clone turned up a few times. The CDR3 DNA follows: TGTGCCTGGAGTGTCCGGGAGGGGACTGAAGCTTTCTTT. Its protein is CAWSVREGTEAFF. The chain couples TRBV30 to TRBJ1-1; D perhaps matches TRBD1 (5 bases). The CDR3 consists of 13 residues. Per the germline V gene, CDR1 is GTSNPN and CDR2 is SVGIG (reference sequence). Trimming cost V 0 bases and J 5 bases, with 10 bases left between them. Variable domain in full (rest from reference TRBV30 and TRBJ1-1): SQTIHQWPATLVQPVGSPLSLECTVEGTSNPNLYWYRQAAGRGLQLLFYSVGIGQISSEVPQNLSASRPQDRQFILSSKKLLLSDSGFYLCAWSVREGTEAFFGQGTRLTVV.

This clone was seen a single time. The CDR3 loop reads CAWRTSRAGELFF. The CDR3 bases are TGTGCCTGGAGAACTAGCCGCGCCGGGGAGCTGTTTTTT. The V and J genes are TRBV30 and TRBJ2-2; D possibly corresponds to TRBD2 (6 bases). The V gene's germline CDR1 is GTSNPN and CDR2 SVGIG (reference sequence). The CDR3 sequence is 13 residues long. V was clipped by 3 bases and J by 6 bases, with 11 bases between them.

The chain employs TRBV10-3 and TRBJ2-2; 14 nucleotides match TRBD2. With 8 bases clipped from V and 6 bases from J, the junction kept 14 bases outside the gene matches. The CDR3 is 18 amino acids. Germline CDR1 reads ENHRY; CDR2 reads SYGVKD. The CDR3 region is CAIGTSTSGRGSAGELFF. The CDR3 DNA sequence: TGTGCCATCGGGACTTCGACTAGCGGGAGGGGCAGCGCCGGGGAGCTGTTTTTT.

The chain employs TRBV11-2 and TRBJ2-7; D may be TRBD1 (6 bases). Trimming stripped 5 bases from V and 3 bases from J, with 14 bases between. The V gene's germline CDR1 is SGHAT and CDR2 FQNNGV. The CDR3 is 14 amino acids. DNA for the CDR3: TGTGCCAGCAGCCTAGGTGGCAGGGGCTACGAGCAGTACTTC. Protein: CASSLGGRGYEQYF.

This clone was seen a handful of times. This rearrangement joins TRBV28 to TRBJ1-6, with a tentative D call TRBD1 (5 bases). This CDR3 region has 16 residues. V lost 6 bases and J 10 bases, leaving 22 bases between the germline ends. In germline, CDR1 is MDHEN, CDR2 SYDVKM. CDR3 in DNA: TGTGCCAGCAGCCAACCCAGGGTCAGGGTCGCCTCACCCCTCCACTTT. It yields the protein CASSQPRVRVASPLHF.

Worth noting for this clone: A much larger clone differs by one base, so this may be a read error. The chain uses TRBV6-6 and TRBJ1-1; D uncertain. V lost 4 bases, J lost 3 bases, and 6 bases lay in between. CDR3 length: 12 residues. The germline gives CDR1 MNHNY, CDR2 SVGAGI (reference sequence). The CDR3 region is CASSSPDTEAFF. CDR3 nucleotide sequence: TGTGCCAGCAGTTCCCCGGACACTGAAGCTTTCTTT.

The chain recombines TRBV5-1 with TRBJ1-1; TRBD1 might be the D (5 bases). Germline V CDR1 and CDR2: SGHRS, YFSETQ. V was shortened by 0 bases and J by 5 bases, with 11 bases between the two germline ends. The CDR3 contains 14 residues. CDR3 protein: CASSLVQGTTEAFF. The CDR3 nucleotides are TGCGCCAGCAGCTTGGTGCAGGGCACGACTGAAGCTTTCTTT.

The chain recombines TRBV11-2 with TRBJ1-2; D perhaps matches TRBD1 (5 bases). The germline CDR1 and CDR2 sequences are SGHAT and FQNNGV. There are 15 residues in the CDR3. V lost 2 bases, J lost 5 bases, and 15 bases lay in between. DNA of the CDR3: TGTGCCAGCAGCTTAAATCCGGGACCTGGATATGGCTACACCTTC. Translating gives CASSLNPGPGYGYTF.

The genes are TRBV6-5 and TRBJ2-1; the D is unclear. Germline V gives CDR1 MNHEY, CDR2 SVGAGI. V shed 0 bases and J shed 10 bases, with 16 bases lying between them. The CDR3 totals 15 residues. CDR3 residues: CASSYSPSKMGEQFF. In DNA, the CDR3 is TGTGCCAGCAGTTACTCGCCGTCGAAAATGGGAGAGCAGTTCTTC.

The J gene is TRBJ2-5, the V gene TRBV19, with D possibly matching TRBD1 (5 bases). Germline V gives CDR1 LNHDA, CDR2 SQIVND (reference sequence). Trimming left V 3 bases short and J 2 bases short, with 13 bases between. This CDR3 is 15 amino acids long. Written as DNA, the CDR3 is TGTGCCAGTAGTATTTTGGGCAGGACACAAGAGACCCAGTACTTC. The encoded protein is CASSILGRTQETQYF.

CDR3 sequence: CASSRLRDRGYGYTF. The CDR3 region has the DNA TGTGCCAGCAGCCGCCTTCGGGACCGAGGCTATGGCTACACCTTC. V usage is TRBV28 and J usage is TRBJ1-2, with D tentatively TRBD1 (5 bases). V lost 6 bases to trimming and J lost 4 bases, with 18 bases between them. Germline loops: CDR1 MDHEN, CDR2 SYDVKM. The CDR3 consists of 15 residues.